The rows below give T cell receptor beta chains drawn from one sample of a study of blood T cell repertoires in COVID-19. Profiled with immunoSEQ multiplex PCR; TCRdb holds only in-frame clones, not every one. The data contain over 100,000 clones, roughly 91% of them singletons. The source material was peripheral blood. The source of these receptors is a man in his fifties or sixties with COVID-19, enrolled during active disease. Each CDR3 is given with its conserved first and last residue. The D gene is left open where the match is weak. Clone size is not always given. Where it is, it says once, few, many or a class for expanded clones.

>TRBV11-2|.|.|TRBJ1-6
CASSFWAAPLHF
TGTGCCAGCAGCTTTTGGGCAGCACCCCTCCACTTT
>TRBV7-8|.|.|TRBJ1-6
CASSLRGGYNSPLHF
TGTGCCAGCAGCTTAAGGGGGGGCTATAATTCACCCCTCCACTTT
>TRBV9|few|.|TRBJ1-5
CASSRDNGNQPQHF
TGTGCCAGCAGCAGGGACAACGGCAATCAGCCCCAGCATTTT
>TRBV30|.|.|TRBJ2-7
CAWSYRVLYEQYF
TGTGCCTGGAGTTACAGGGTTCTCTACGAGCAGTACTTC
>TRBV6-5|few|TRBD1|TRBJ1-2
CASSSDRGSGGYTF
TGTGCCAGCAGCTCGGACAGGGGGTCGGGTGGCTACACCTTC
>TRBV19|.|TRBD2|TRBJ2-1
CASSNLAGANEQFF
TGTGCCAGTAGTAACCTAGCGGGGGCCAATGAGCAGTTCTTC
>TRBV19|once|TRBD1|TRBJ1-5
CASQNTGGRQPQHF
TGTGCCAGCCAGAATACAGGGGGCCGGCAGCCCCAGCATTTT
>TRBV19|few|TRBD1|TRBJ1-4
CASSTGTGSEVLFF
TGTGCCAGTAGTACAGGGACAGGGTCTGAAGTACTGTTTTTT
>TRBV18|.|.|TRBJ1-3
CASSPTQIISGNTIYF
TGTGCCAGCTCACCGACACAGATTATCTCTGGAAACACCATATATTTT
>TRBV28|.|.|TRBJ1-5
CASSVTRGNQPQHF
TGTGCCAGCAGTGTCACCAGGGGTAATCAGCCCCAGCATTTT
>TRBV19|.|.|TRBJ2-2
CASNSRMNTGELFF
TGTGCCAGTAATTCCAGAATGAACACCGGGGAGCTGTTTTTT
>TRBV7-9|.|TRBD1|TRBJ2-5
CASRVGTAQETQYF
TGTGCCAGCCGGGTAGGGACAGCCCAAGAGACCCAGTACTTC
>TRBV9|once|TRBD1|TRBJ2-7
CASSPQGAQSLYEQYF
TGTGCCAGCAGCCCGCAGGGGGCGCAATCCCTCTACGAGCAGTACTTC
>TRBV6-2/TRBV6-3|.|.|TRBJ2-5
CASSYRSSLRETQYF
TGTGCCAGCAGTTACCGCTCCTCTCTCCGGGAGACCCAGTACTTC
>TRBV3-1/TRBV3-2|.|.|TRBJ2-1
CASSPKRTGTIQFF
TGTGCCAGCAGCCCAAAACGTACAGGGACAATACAGTTCTTC
>TRBV3-1/TRBV3-2|.|.|TRBJ1-2
CASSQDNRVDYGYTF
TGTGCCAGCAGCCAAGATAACAGGGTGGACTATGGCTACACCTTC
>TRBV18|few|TRBD1|TRBJ1-3
CASSPPKGTVLPSAGNTIYF
TGTGCCAGCTCACCACCTAAGGGGACAGTGCTCCCATCAGCGGGAAACACCATATATTTT
>TRBV30|few|.|TRBJ1-1
CAWSRTTGQTLF
TGTGCCTGGAGTCGTACAACCGGACAGACTCTCTTT
>TRBV27|once|.|TRBJ1-6
CASSLGRQGYNSPLHF
TGTGCCAGCAGTCTCGGCAGGCAGGGCTATAATTCACCCCTCCACTTT
>TRBV30|.|.|TRBJ2-5
CAWGSGLRETQYF
TGTGCCTGGGGGTCAGGCCTCCGAGAGACCCAGTACTTC
>TRBV5-6|once|TRBD1|TRBJ1-2
CASSPRTGGNYGYTF
TGTGCCAGCAGCCCCAGGACAGGAGGAAACTATGGCTACACCTTC
>TRBV27|.|.|TRBJ1-2
CASRDGADYGYTF
TGTGCCAGCAGGGATGGGGCCGACTATGGCTACACCTTC
>TRBV6-5|.|.|TRBJ1-1
CASRSGSNTEAFF
TGTGCCAGCAGGAGCGGATCGAACACTGAAGCTTTCTTT
>TRBV5-6|.|.|TRBJ1-1
CASSLARGSFGITEAFF
TGTGCCAGCAGCTTGGCGAGGGGGTCTTTTGGTATCACTGAAGCTTTCTTT
>TRBV9|.|TRBD2|TRBJ2-7
CASSVATSGAYEQYF
TGTGCCAGCAGCGTAGCTACTAGCGGGGCATACGAGCAGTACTTC
>TRBV6-2/TRBV6-3|.|.|TRBJ1-1
CASSTNTGTEAFF
TGTGCCAGCAGCACTAACACAGGGACTGAAGCTTTCTTT
>TRBV29-1|.|.|TRBJ1-2
CSVEQTLYGYTF
TGCAGCGTGGAACAGACTCTCTATGGCTACACCTTC
>TRBV4-1|.|TRBD1|TRBJ1-2
CASSPLGTGGFGYTF
TGCGCCAGCAGCCCGCTCGGGACAGGGGGATTTGGCTACACCTTC
>TRBV3-1/TRBV3-2|.|TRBD1|TRBJ1-6
CASEQGQGNSPLHF
TGTGCCAGCGAGCAGGGACAGGGAAATTCACCCCTCCACTTT
>TRBV7-8|.|.|TRBJ2-2
CASSLSGQLNTGELFF
TGTGCCAGCAGCTTATCGGGACAACTGAACACCGGGGAGCTGTTTTTT
>TRBV19|.|.|TRBJ1-5
CASTQGTVQPQHF
TGTGCCAGTACTCAGGGTACCGTTCAGCCCCAGCATTTT
>TRBV6-2/TRBV6-3|.|.|TRBJ2-6
CASSYSHSSGANVLTF
TGTGCCAGCAGTTACTCTCACAGCTCTGGGGCCAACGTCCTGACTTTC
>TRBV7-9|.|.|TRBJ1-2
CASSLDTDSYGYTF
TGTGCCAGCAGCTTGGATACAGACAGCTATGGCTACACCTTC
>TRBV28|.|.|TRBJ2-7
CASSLTGKRSYEQYF
TGTGCCAGCAGTCTCACAGGGAAGCGGTCCTACGAGCAGTACTTC
>TRBV4-1|.|.|TRBJ2-1
CASSQSSYNEQFF
TGCGCCAGCAGCCAGAGCTCCTACAATGAGCAGTTCTTC
>TRBV12-3/TRBV12-4|.|.|TRBJ1-1
CASSFPGTPEAFF
TGTGCCAGCAGTTTTCCGGGGACACCTGAAGCTTTCTTT
>TRBV18|.|TRBD1|TRBJ1-1
CASSDFGQGSNTEAFF
TGTGCCAGCTCAGACTTTGGACAGGGGTCTAACACTGAAGCTTTCTTT
>TRBV24-1|.|.|TRBJ2-5
CATSGAGIYETQYF
TGTGCCACCAGTGGTGCAGGGATTTACGAGACCCAGTACTTC
>TRBV4-1|.|.|TRBJ1-3
CASSQEGAITIYF
TGCGCCAGCAGCCAAGAAGGGGCCATCACCATATATTTT
>TRBV29-1|.|.|TRBJ1-1
CSVFRVNTEAFF
TGCAGCGTTTTTCGGGTCAACACTGAAGCTTTCTTT
>TRBV29-1|.|.|TRBJ1-2
CSVGTTRDTVYGYTF
TGCAGCGTCGGTACTACCCGGGACACTGTCTATGGCTACACCTTC
>TRBV3-1/TRBV3-2|.|.|TRBJ1-1
CASREDRVTEAFF
TGTGCCAGCAGGGAGGATAGAGTCACTGAAGCTTTCTTT
>TRBV7-6|.|.|TRBJ2-7
CASSITDGTYEQYF
TGTGCCAGCAGCATAACCGACGGGACCTACGAGCAGTACTTC
>TRBV6-5|.|.|TRBJ1-1
CASTESGPEAFF
TGTGCCAGCACCGAAAGCGGGCCTGAAGCTTTCTTT
>TRBV18|once|.|TRBJ1-4
CASSPGLSNEKLFF
TGTGCCAGCTCACCGGGACTGAGTAATGAAAAACTGTTTTTT
>TRBV28|.|TRBD1|TRBJ1-2
CASSLGTGVDGYTF
TGTGCCAGCAGTTTAGGGACAGGGGTGGATGGCTACACCTTC
>TRBV5-4|.|TRBD2|TRBJ2-5
CASSSGGTSGGLPWYF
TGTGCCAGCAGCTCGGGTGGGACTAGCGGGGGGCTCCCTTGGTACTTC
>TRBV9|.|.|TRBJ1-6
CASSLRDIGNSPLHF
TGTGCCAGCAGCCTCCGGGACATTGGGAATTCACCCCTCCACTTT
>TRBV5-1|.|TRBD1|TRBJ1-3
CASSPGTVGNTIYF
TGCGCCAGCAGCCCGGGGACAGTAGGAAACACCATATATTTT
>TRBV12-3/TRBV12-4|.|.|TRBJ2-7
CASRMAGSYEQYF
TGTGCCAGCAGGATGGCAGGGTCCTACGAGCAGTACTTC
>TRBV18|.|.|TRBJ2-7
CASSRTGTYEQYF
TGTGCCAGCTCAAGAACAGGGACCTACGAGCAGTACTTC